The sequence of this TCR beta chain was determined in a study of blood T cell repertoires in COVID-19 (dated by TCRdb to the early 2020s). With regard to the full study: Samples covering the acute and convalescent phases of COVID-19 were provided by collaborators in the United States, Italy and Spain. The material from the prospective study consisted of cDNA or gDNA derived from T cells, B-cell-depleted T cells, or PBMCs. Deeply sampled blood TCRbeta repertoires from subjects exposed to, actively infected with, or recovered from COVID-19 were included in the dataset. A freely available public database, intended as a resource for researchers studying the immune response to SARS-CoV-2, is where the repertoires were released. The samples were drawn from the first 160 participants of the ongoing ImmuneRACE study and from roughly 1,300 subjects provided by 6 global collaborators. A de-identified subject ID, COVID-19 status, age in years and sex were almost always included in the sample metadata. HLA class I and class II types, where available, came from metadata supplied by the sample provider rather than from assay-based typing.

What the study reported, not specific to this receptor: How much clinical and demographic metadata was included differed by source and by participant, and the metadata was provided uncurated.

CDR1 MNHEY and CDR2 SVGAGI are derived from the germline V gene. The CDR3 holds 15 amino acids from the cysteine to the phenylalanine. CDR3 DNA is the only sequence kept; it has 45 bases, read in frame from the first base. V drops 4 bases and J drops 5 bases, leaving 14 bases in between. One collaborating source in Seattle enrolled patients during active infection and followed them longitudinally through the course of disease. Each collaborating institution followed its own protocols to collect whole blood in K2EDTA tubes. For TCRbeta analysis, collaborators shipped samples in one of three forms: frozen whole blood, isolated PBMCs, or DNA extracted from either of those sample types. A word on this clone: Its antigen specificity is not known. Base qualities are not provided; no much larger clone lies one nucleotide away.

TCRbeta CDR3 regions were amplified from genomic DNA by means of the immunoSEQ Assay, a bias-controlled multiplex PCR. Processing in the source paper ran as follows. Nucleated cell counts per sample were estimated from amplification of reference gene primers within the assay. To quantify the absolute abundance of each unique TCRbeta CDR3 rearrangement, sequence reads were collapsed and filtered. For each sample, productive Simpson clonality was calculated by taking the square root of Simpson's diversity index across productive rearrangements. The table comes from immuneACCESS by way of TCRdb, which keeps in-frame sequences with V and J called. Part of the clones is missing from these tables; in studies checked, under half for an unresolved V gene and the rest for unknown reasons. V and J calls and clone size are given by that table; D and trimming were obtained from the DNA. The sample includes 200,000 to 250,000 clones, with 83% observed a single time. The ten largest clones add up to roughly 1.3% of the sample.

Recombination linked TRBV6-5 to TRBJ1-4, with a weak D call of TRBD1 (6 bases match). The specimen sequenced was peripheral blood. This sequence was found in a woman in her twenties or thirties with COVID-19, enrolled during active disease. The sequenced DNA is TGTGCCAGCAGTTCAGCCGGGGGGCGAAATGAAAAACTGTTTTTT. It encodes CASSSAGGRNEKLFF.